This T cell receptor (beta chain) was found in a study of T cell changes during pregnancy in multiple sclerosis. Clones were sequenced by immunoSEQ multiplex PCR, and TCRdb holds only the in-frame ones, with some missing. The sample has 20,000 to 25,000 clones, about 89% seen once; the top ten hold around 0.67%. Looked up from germline, CDR1 is SGHKS and CDR2 is YYEKEE (reference sequence). The CDR3 runs 12 residues. V lost 1 base to trimming and J lost 5 bases, with 6 bases between them. The TCR originated in a female donor in good health, enrolled as a control in a pregnancy study. This chain uses TRBV5-5 with TRBJ1-2; no definite D call. The source was CD4+ T cells from peripheral blood mononuclear cells, collected in the third trimester of pregnancy. The CDR3 DNA is TGTGCCAGCAGCTTGCAAATTTATGGCTACACCTTC. Its translation: CASSLQIYGYTF.